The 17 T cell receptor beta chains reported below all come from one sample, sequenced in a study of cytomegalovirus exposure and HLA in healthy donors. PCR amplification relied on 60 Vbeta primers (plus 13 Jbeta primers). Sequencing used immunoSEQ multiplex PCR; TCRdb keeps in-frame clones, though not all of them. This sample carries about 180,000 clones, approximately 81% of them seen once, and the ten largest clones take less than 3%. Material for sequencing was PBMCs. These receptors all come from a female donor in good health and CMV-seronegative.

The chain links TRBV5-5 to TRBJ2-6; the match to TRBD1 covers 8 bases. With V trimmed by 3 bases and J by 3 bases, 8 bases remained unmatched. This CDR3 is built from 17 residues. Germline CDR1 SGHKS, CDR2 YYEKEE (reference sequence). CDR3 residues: CASSSNTRGLGANVLTF. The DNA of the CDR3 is TGTGCCAGCAGCTCGAACACCAGGGGGCTTGGGGCCAACGTCCTGACTTTC.

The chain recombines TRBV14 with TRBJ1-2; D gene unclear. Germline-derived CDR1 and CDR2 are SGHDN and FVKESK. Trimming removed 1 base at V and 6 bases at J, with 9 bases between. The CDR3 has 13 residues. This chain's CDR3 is CASSQARLHGYTF. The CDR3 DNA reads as TGTGCCAGCAGCCAAGCCAGGCTACATGGCTACACCTTC.

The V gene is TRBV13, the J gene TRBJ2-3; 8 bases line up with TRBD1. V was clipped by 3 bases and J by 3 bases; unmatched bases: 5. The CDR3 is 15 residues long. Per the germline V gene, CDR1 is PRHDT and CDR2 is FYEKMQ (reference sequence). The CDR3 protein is CASSLDRTGTDTQYF. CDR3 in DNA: TGTGCCAGCAGCTTGGACCGGACAGGGACAGATACGCAGTATTTT.

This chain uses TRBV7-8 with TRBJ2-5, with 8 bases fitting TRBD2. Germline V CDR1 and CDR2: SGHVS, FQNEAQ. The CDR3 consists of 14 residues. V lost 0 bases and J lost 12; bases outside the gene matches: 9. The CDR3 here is CASSLAYEGTREYF. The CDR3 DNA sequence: TGTGCCAGCAGCTTAGCGTATGAAGGGACTAGGGAGTACTTC.

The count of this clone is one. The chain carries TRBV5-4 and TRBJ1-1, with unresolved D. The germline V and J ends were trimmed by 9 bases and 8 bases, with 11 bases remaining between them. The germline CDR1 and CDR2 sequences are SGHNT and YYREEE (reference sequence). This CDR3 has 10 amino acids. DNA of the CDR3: TGTGCCAAGTCCGGTCACGAAGCTTTCTTT. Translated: CAKSGHEAFF.

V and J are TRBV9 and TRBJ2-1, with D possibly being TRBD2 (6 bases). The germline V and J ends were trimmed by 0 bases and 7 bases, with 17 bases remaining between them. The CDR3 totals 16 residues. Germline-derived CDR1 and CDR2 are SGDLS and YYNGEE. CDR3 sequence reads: CASSVGAGRGRNEQFF. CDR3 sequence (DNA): TGTGCCAGCAGCGTAGGGGCGGGAAGGGGTAGGAATGAGCAGTTCTTC.

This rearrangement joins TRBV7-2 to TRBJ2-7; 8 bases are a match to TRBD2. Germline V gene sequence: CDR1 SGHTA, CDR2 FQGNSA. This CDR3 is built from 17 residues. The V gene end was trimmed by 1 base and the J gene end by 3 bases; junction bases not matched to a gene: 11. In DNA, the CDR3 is TGTGCCAGCAGCTTAGGGGGTGGCGCGGGGGGAATCTACGAGCAGTACTTC. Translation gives CASSLGGGAGGIYEQYF.

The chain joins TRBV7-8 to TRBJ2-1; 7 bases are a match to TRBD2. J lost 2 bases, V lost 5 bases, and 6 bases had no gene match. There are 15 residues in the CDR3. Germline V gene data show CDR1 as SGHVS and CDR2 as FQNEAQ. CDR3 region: CASSPVRGTYNEQFF. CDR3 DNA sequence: TGTGCCAGCAGCCCAGTGCGGGGGACCTACAATGAGCAGTTCTTC.

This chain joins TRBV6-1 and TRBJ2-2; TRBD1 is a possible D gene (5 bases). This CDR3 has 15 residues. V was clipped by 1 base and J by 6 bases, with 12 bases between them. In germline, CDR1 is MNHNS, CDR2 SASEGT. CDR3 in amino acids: CASSEVTATAGELFF. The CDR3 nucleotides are TGTGCCAGCAGTGAAGTGACAGCAACGGCCGGGGAGCTGTTTTTT.

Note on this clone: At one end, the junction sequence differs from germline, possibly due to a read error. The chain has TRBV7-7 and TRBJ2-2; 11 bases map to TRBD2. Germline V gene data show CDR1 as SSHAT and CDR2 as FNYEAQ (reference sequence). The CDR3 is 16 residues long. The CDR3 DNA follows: TGTGCTAGCAGCTCCACTAGCGGGGGTAACACCGGGGAGCTGTTTTTT. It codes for CASSSTSGGNTGELFF.

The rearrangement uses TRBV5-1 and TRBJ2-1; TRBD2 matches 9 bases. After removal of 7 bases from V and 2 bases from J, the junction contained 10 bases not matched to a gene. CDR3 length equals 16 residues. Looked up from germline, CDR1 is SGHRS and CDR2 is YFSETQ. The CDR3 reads CASLETSGPTYNEQFF. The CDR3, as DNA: TGCGCCAGCCTGGAGACTAGCGGACCTACCTACAATGAGCAGTTCTTC.

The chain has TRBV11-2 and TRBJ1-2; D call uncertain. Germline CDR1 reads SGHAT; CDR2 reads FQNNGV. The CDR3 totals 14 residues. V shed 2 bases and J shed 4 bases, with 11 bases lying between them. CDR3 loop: CASSLKTGPYGYTF. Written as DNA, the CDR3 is TGTGCCAGCAGCTTAAAGACGGGTCCCTATGGCTACACCTTC. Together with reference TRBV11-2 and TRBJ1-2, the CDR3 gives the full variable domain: EAGVAQSPRYKIIEKRQSVAFWCNPISGHATLYWYQQILGQGPKLLIQFQNNGVVDDSQLPKDRFSAERLKGVDSTLKIQPAKLEDSAVYLCASSLKTGPYGYTFGSGTRLTVV.

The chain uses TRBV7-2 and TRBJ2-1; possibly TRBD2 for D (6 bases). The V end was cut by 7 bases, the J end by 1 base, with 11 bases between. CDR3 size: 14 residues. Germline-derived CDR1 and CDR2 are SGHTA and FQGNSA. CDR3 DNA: TGTGCCAGCAATCCCCGGGAGTCCTACAATGAGCAGTTCTTC. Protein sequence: CASNPRESYNEQFF.

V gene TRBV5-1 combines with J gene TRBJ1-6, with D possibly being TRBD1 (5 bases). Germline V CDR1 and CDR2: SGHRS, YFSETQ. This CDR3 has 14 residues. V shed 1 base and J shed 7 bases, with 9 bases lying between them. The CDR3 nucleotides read TGCGCCAGCAGCTTGAGGACACTCAATTCACCCCTCCACTTT. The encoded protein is CASSLRTLNSPLHF.

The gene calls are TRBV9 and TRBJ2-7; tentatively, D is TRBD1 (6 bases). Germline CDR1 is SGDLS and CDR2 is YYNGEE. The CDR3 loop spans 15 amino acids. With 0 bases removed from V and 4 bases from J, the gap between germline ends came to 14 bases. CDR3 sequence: CASSVGAGEGYEQYF. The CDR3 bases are TGTGCCAGCAGCGTAGGGGCAGGGGAAGGGTACGAGCAGTACTTC.

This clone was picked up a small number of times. CDR3 DNA sequence: TGTGCCAGCAGCCTTACCAGGGGCGAGACTGAAGCTTTCTTT. This translates into CASSLTRGETEAFF. The chain links TRBV14 to TRBJ1-1; D might be TRBD1 (6 bases). Trimming cost V 4 bases and J 5 bases, with 14 bases left between them. The CDR3 covers 14 residues. Germline CDR1 is SGHDN and CDR2 is FVKESK.

The CDR3: CASSLEGQRNQPQHF. Written as DNA, the CDR3 is TGTGCCAGCAGCTTAGAGGGACAGCGCAATCAGCCCCAGCATTTT. The V gene is TRBV11-2, the J gene TRBJ1-5, with 7 bases that match TRBD1. Trimming cost V 0 bases and J 2 bases; bases outside gene matches: 1. CDR3 length: 15 amino acids. Germline-derived CDR1 and CDR2 are SGHAT and FQNNGV.